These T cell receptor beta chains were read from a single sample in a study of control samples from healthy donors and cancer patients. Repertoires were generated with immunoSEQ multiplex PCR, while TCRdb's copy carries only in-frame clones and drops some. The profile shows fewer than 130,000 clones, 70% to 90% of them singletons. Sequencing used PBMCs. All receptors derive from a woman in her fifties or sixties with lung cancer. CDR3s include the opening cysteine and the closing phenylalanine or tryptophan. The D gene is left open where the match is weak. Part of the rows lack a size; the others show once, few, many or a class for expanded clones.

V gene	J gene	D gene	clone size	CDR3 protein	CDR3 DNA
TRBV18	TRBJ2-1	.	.	CASSGLGAIAYNEQFF	TGTGCCAGCTCAGGGTTGGGCGCAATTGCCTACAATGAGCAGTTCTTC
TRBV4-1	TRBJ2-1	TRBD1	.	CASSQGQGTVYNEQFF	TGCGCCAGCAGCCAAGGTCAGGGGACAGTCTACAATGAGCAGTTCTTC
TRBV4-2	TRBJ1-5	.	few	CASSYDRSYSNQPQHF	TGTGCCAGCAGCTACGACAGGTCATATAGCAATCAGCCCCAGCATTTT
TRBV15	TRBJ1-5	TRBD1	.	CATSRQTGTSNQPQHF	TGTGCCACCAGCAGGCAGACAGGGACCAGCAATCAGCCCCAGCATTTT
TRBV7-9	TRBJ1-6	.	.	CASSLARSSNSPLHF	TGTGCCAGCAGCTTAGCGCGCAGCTCTAATTCACCCCTCCACTTT
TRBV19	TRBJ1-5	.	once	CASSIPRGTPQHF	TGTGCCAGTAGTATACCTCGGGGAACGCCCCAGCATTTT
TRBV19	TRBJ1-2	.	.	CASIRTPTGRNGYTF	TGTGCCAGTATTAGGACCCCGACAGGTCGGAATGGCTACACCTTC
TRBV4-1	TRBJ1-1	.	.	CASSQTTLRVNTEAFF	TGCGCCAGCAGCCAAACCACACTTAGAGTGAACACTGAAGCTTTCTTT
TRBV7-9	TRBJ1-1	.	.	CASSFAATGPGAFF	TGTGCCAGCAGCTTCGCAGCCACGGGACCCGGGGCTTTCTTT
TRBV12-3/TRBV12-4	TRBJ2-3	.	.	CASKGSTDTQYF	TGTGCCAGCAAGGGTAGCACAGATACGCAGTATTTT
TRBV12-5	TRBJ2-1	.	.	CASGHNEQFF	TGTGCTAGTGGCCATAATGAGCAGTTCTTC
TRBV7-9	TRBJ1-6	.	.	CASSFQVSNSPLHF	TGTGCCAGCAGCTTTCAGGTTTCAAATTCACCCCTCCACTTT
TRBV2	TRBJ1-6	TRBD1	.	CASRTGGGANSPLHF	TGTGCCAGCAGAACGGGAGGGGGCGCGAATTCACCCCTCCACTTT
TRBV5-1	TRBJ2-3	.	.	CASSWLGHEGDTQYF	TGCGCCAGCAGCTGGCTAGGACACGAGGGAGATACGCAGTATTTT
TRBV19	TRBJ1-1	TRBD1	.	CASRGGGVNRAFF	TGTGCCAGTAGGGGAGGGGGCGTAAATCGAGCTTTCTTT
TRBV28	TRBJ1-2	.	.	CASSSGSFWGYTF	TGTGCCAGCAGTTCTGGGTCCTTCTGGGGCTACACCTTC
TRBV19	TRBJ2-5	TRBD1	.	CASSLTVQGAQETQYF	TGTGCCAGTAGTCTCACCGTACAGGGGGCCCAAGAGACCCAGTACTTC
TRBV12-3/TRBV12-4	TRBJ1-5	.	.	CASSYSDQPQHF	TGTGCCAGCAGTTACAGCGATCAGCCCCAGCATTTT
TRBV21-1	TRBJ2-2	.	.	CASSRGPRGAVF	TGTGCCAGCAGCAGGGGACCACGGGGAGCTGTTTTT
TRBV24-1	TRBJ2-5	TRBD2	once	CATSDRLAGETQYF	TGTGCCACCAGTGATAGGCTAGCGGGAGAGACCCAGTACTTC
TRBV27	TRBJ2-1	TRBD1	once	CASSQGQGASYNEQFF	TGTGCCAGCAGCCAGGGACAGGGGGCGTCCTACAATGAGCAGTTCTTC
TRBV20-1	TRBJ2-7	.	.	CSAARDYEQYF	TGCAGTGCCGCACGTGACTACGAGCAGTACTTC
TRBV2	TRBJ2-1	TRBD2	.	CASSVAGLPYNEQFF	TGTGCCAGCAGTGTGGCGGGACTACCCTACAATGAGCAGTTCTTC
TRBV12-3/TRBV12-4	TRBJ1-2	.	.	CASRSSGAYGYTF	TGTGCCAGCAGGTCATCGGGGGCCTATGGCTACACCTTC
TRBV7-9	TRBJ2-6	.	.	CASSLAGTFRANVLTF	TGTGCCAGCAGCTTAGCCGGGACATTTAGAGCCAACGTCCTGACTTTC
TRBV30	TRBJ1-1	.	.	CAWRILYIGAFF	TGTGCCTGGAGAATCCTCTACATTGGGGCTTTCTTT
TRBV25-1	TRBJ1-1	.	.	CASRGPTGANTEAFF	TGTGCCAGCAGAGGACCGACAGGCGCGAACACTGAAGCTTTCTTT
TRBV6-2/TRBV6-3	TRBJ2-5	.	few	CASSYGETQYF	TGTGCCAGCAGTTACGGAGAGACCCAGTACTTC
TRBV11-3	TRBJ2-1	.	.	CASSSAGIGNEQFF	TGTGCCAGCAGCTCAGCTGGCATTGGGAATGAGCAGTTCTTC
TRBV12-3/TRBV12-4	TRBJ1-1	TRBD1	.	CASSSLTGTEAFF	TGTGCCAGCAGTTCCCTGACAGGGACTGAAGCTTTCTTT
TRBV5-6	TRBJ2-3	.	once	CASSLSDTQYF	TGTGCCAGCAGCTTGTCAGATACGCAGTATTTT
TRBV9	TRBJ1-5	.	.	CASSVVPDEGQPQHF	TGTGCCAGCAGCGTAGTGCCGGACGAGGGGCAGCCCCAGCATTTT
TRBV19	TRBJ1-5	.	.	CASSIRGAGSNQPQHF	TGTGCCAGTAGTATCAGGGGTGCGGGAAGCAATCAGCCCCAGCATTTT
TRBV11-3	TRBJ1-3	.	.	CASSPAGSSRGNTIYF	TGTGCCAGCAGCCCCGCTGGGTCCTCTCGAGGAAACACCATATATTTT
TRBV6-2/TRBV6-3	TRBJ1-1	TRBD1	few	CASSQLGGGTEAFF	TGTGCCAGCAGCCAGTTAGGGGGCGGCACTGAAGCTTTCTTT
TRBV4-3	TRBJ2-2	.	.	CASSQDRIASGELFF	TGCGCCAGCAGCCAAGATCGTATCGCCTCCGGGGAGCTGTTTTTT
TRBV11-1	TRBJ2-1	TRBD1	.	CASSLETGGHEQFF	TGTGCCAGCAGCTTAGAGACAGGGGGCCATGAGCAGTTCTTC
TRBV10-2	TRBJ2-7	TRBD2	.	CASSETGTSGTSYEQYF	TGCGCCAGCAGTGAGACCGGGACTAGCGGAACCTCCTACGAGCAGTACTTC
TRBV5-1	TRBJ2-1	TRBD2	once	CASSLGISGGEQFF	TGCGCCAGCAGCTTGGGGATCTCGGGGGGTGAGCAGTTCTTC
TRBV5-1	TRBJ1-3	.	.	CASSLGQPSGNTIYF	TGCGCCAGCAGCTTGGGACAGCCCTCTGGAAACACCATATATTTT
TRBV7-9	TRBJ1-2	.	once	CASSQPGTFGYTF	TGTGCCAGCAGCCAGCCCGGGACTTTTGGCTACACCTTC
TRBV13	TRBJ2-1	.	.	CASSASTYRDPNEQFF	TGTGCCAGCAGCGCATCGACCTACAGGGACCCCAATGAGCAGTTCTTC
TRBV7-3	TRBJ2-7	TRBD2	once	CASSLTAGESSYEQYF	TGTGCCAGCAGCTTAACGGCGGGGGAGAGCTCCTACGAGCAGTACTTC
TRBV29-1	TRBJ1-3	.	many	CSVDSGNTIYF	TGCAGCGTTGATTCTGGAAACACCATATATTTT
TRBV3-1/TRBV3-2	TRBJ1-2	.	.	CASSQGQGRSGYTF	TGTGCCAGCAGCCAAGGCCAGGGGCGGTCTGGCTACACCTTC